The subject of this entry is one T cell receptor beta chain. These data originate in a study of blood T cell repertoires in COVID-19. Study-wide background: The United States, Italy and Spain provided the acute and convalescent COVID-19 samples. The cDNA or gDNA used as material had been derived from T cells, B-cell-depleted T cells, or PBMCs.

J gave up 2 bases and V 5 bases, and 11 bases lay outside the gene matches. The CDR3 runs 18 residues. The germline CDR1 and CDR2 sequences are ENHRY and SYGVKD. Original analysis: Amplifying reference gene primers gave estimates of nucleated cell counts. Only in-frame clones appear in the TCRdb table, and some are missing; sequencing was by immunoSEQ multiplex PCR. The D gene and trimming were derived from the DNA, and the V and J assignments and clone size from that table. Here the sample spans about 93,000 clones, roughly 90% being singletons. The sequenced sample consisted of peripheral blood. The V and J genes are TRBV10-3 and TRBJ2-5; 13 bases are a match to TRBD2. The TCR was taken from a human donor with active COVID-19. The donor label of this sample is uncertain. The CDR3 bases are TGTGCCATCAGTACCTCCGGGACTAGCGGGGAGATTCAAGAGACCCAGTACTTC. Translating it yields CAISTSGTSGEIQETQYF.